This TCR beta chain is from a study of T cell repertoires in cytomegalovirus infection. Whole-study context: Well-studied HLA-B-restricted CMV epitopes were used in the study alongside recently identified HLA-C-restricted ones.

MiXCR was run by TCRdb on the reads, yielding one entry per CDR3 protein. The sample consists of roughly 730,000 distinct CDR3 sequences, 33% of them appearing once. Concerning this clonotype itself: No antigen is known for it.

General study points: Public TCR beta family frequency separated CMV-and-HLA carriers, including in an independent cohort.

CDR1 and CDR2 from the germline V gene are DFQATT and SNEGSKA (reference sequence). This CDR3 contains 14 residues. The V gene lost 3 bases and the J gene lost 10 bases, with 21 bases spanning the gap. The receptor comes from a human donor in good health (CMV status not recorded). Some clones in this sample may be carry-over from other donors' samples. Sequences were derived from cultured PBMCs, sampled from culture after CMV antigen stimulation. The rearrangement links TRBV20-1 to TRBJ2-5, with D uncertain. CDR3: CSARNSKGPQLQYF. In DNA, the CDR3 is TGCAGTGCTAGGAACAGTAAGGGTCCCCAACTCCAGTACTTC.